This T cell receptor beta chain derives from a study of early T cells in non-severe SARS-CoV-2 infection. This clonotype has ten or more counts. The CDR3 is 16 amino acids. Germline CDR1 is MDHEN and CDR2 is SYDVKM. TCRdb re-called the 5' RACE reads with MiXCR, one entry per CDR3 protein. The sample consists of approximately 30,000 distinct CDR3 sequences, 4.6% of them appearing once. V usage is TRBV28 and J usage is TRBJ1-2; the match to TRBD1 covers 7 bases. The sequencing sample was made of whole blood. This TCR was sampled from an adult who was a healthcare worker with PCR-confirmed SARS-CoV-2 infection or an uninfected control (not recorded which). CDR3 residues: CAVRRDRIPGSYGYTF. Here the CDR3 DNA reads TGTGCTGTCAGAAGGGACAGAATCCCGGGGAGCTATGGCTACACCTTC.